This T cell receptor beta chain was obtained from a study of Graves' ophthalmopathy and Graves' hyperthyroidism. Patients were excluded if they had other autoimmune diseases or uncontrolled infections, and likewise if pregnancy or lactation applied. Clinicians made diagnoses from clinical symptoms, serum thyroxine, TRAb, thyroid ultrasound and orbital computed tomography. What supplied the PBMCs was roughly 10 ml of fresh peripheral blood. General study points: Blood was where most expanded thyroid clonotypes above 0.001 frequency also turned up.

Germline CDR1 is KGHSY and CDR2 is FQNENV. The CDR3 spans 13 residues. V shed 7 bases and J shed 1 base, with 10 bases lying between them. Using RNA transcripts, the TCR beta CDR3 regions were amplified. The workflow started with a first-round RT-PCR run with HTBI primers and then moved on to a second-round multiplex PCR. TCRdb reprocessed the multiplex PCR reads with MiXCR, giving one entry per CDR3 protein. The sample carries around 170,000 distinct CDR3 sequences, roughly 37% recorded once. This clonotype was observed a single time. Its antigen remains unidentified. This clonotype was sampled from a woman aged 40 to 50 with Graves' ophthalmopathy. The material sequenced was peripheral blood. The V gene is TRBV16, the J gene TRBJ2-5; D call uncertain. In DNA, the CDR3 is TGTGCCAGCACCACAACGGTCCAAGAGACCCAGTACTTC. It codes for CASTTTVQETQYF. The whole variable domain, remainder taken from reference TRBV16 and TRBJ2-5, is GEEVAQTPKHLVRGEGQKAKLYCAPIKGHSYVFWYQQVLKNEFKFLISFQNENVFDETGMPKERFSAKCLPNSPCSLEIQATKLEDSAVYFCASTTTVQETQYFGPGTRLLVL.